These T cell receptor beta chains were read from a single sample in a study of PD-L1 blockade in urothelial cancer. TCRdb's copy holds only in-frame clones and misses some; the assay was immunoSEQ multiplex PCR. The sample has roughly 17,000 clones, over 75% seen once; the top ten hold about 13%. Sequencing used PBMCs, obtained around atezolizumab (anti-PD-L1) treatment. These receptors were obtained from a man between 65 and 85 years old with urothelial cancer. Each CDR3 is given with its conserved first and last residue. A D gene is named only where the DNA matches it firmly. Rows may omit the clone size; those that give it use once, few, many or a size class.

abundance: -
d_gene: -
j_gene: TRBJ1-6
v_gene: TRBV19
CDR3nt: TGTGCCAGCCAGAGCGCACCTAGATCACCCCTCCACTTT
CDR3aa: CASQSAPRSPLHF

abundance: -
d_gene: -
j_gene: TRBJ1-2
v_gene: TRBV29-1
CDR3nt: TGCAGCGTTGACCACTATGAGAAGGATGGCTACACCTTC
CDR3aa: CSVDHYEKDGYTF

abundance: once
d_gene: -
j_gene: TRBJ2-1
v_gene: TRBV6-5
CDR3nt: TGTGCCAGCAGTTACTCGGGGCACACAGGGAATGAGCAGTTCTTC
CDR3aa: CASSYSGHTGNEQFF

abundance: -
d_gene: -
j_gene: TRBJ1-5
v_gene: TRBV19
CDR3nt: TGTGCCAGTAGTCCCTACTCATGGACAGACTATAGCAATCAGCCCCAGCATTTT
CDR3aa: CASSPYSWTDYSNQPQHF

abundance: few
d_gene: -
j_gene: TRBJ1-6
v_gene: TRBV5-5
CDR3nt: TGTGCCAGCAGCTTGGCGAGGGATTCACCCCTCCACTTT
CDR3aa: CASSLARDSPLHF

abundance: -
d_gene: -
j_gene: TRBJ2-7
v_gene: TRBV19
CDR3nt: TGTGCCAGTAGTCCCGGGGTGTACCAGTACTTC
CDR3aa: CASSPGVYQYF

abundance: -
d_gene: -
j_gene: TRBJ1-1
v_gene: TRBV27
CDR3nt: TGTGCCAGCAGTCCGGGACCAGGGCGAGGGGGAACTTTCTTT
CDR3aa: CASSPGPGRGGTFF

abundance: -
d_gene: -
j_gene: TRBJ1-4
v_gene: TRBV5-6
CDR3nt: TGTGCCAGCAGCTTGGACAGGGAGAAACTGTTTTTT
CDR3aa: CASSLDREKLFF

abundance: -
d_gene: -
j_gene: TRBJ2-7
v_gene: TRBV25-1
CDR3nt: TGTGCCAGCAGTAGGGGGGGAATATCCTACGAGCAGTACTTC
CDR3aa: CASSRGGISYEQYF

abundance: -
d_gene: -
j_gene: TRBJ1-3
v_gene: TRBV5-1
CDR3nt: TGCGCCAGCAGGGAGGGGCACTCTGGAAACACCATATATTTT
CDR3aa: CASREGHSGNTIYF

abundance: -
d_gene: -
j_gene: TRBJ1-3
v_gene: TRBV27
CDR3nt: TGTGCCAGCGTTCTTGGAAACACCATATATTTT
CDR3aa: CASVLGNTIYF

abundance: -
d_gene: -
j_gene: TRBJ2-2
v_gene: TRBV10-1
CDR3nt: TGCGCCAGCAGTGACTCAGGGATCCGGAACACCGGGGAGCTGTTTTTT
CDR3aa: CASSDSGIRNTGELFF

abundance: -
d_gene: -
j_gene: TRBJ2-5
v_gene: TRBV9
CDR3nt: TGTGCCAGCAGCAAACAGGGTCAAGGAGAGACCCAGTACTTC
CDR3aa: CASSKQGQGETQYF

abundance: once
d_gene: -
j_gene: TRBJ1-2
v_gene: TRBV5-4
CDR3nt: TGTGCCAGCACCGTAAACAGGAACTATGGCTACACCTTC
CDR3aa: CASTVNRNYGYTF

abundance: -
d_gene: -
j_gene: TRBJ2-3
v_gene: TRBV10-1
CDR3nt: TGCGCCAGCAGTGAGACCGTAGTTCGAACGCAGTATTTT
CDR3aa: CASSETVVRTQYF

abundance: -
d_gene: -
j_gene: TRBJ1-2
v_gene: TRBV25-1
CDR3nt: TGTGCCAGCAGTTTGGGGGCCTATGGCTACACCTTC
CDR3aa: CASSLGAYGYTF

abundance: -
d_gene: TRBD2
j_gene: TRBJ2-1
v_gene: TRBV27
CDR3nt: TGTGCCAGCAGTTGGGGGACTAGTCGCTACAATGAGCAGTTCTTC
CDR3aa: CASSWGTSRYNEQFF

abundance: -
d_gene: -
j_gene: TRBJ2-7
v_gene: TRBV7-9
CDR3nt: TGTGCCAGCATGGGGGAGGGGGGGTACGAGCAGTACTTC
CDR3aa: CASMGEGGYEQYF

abundance: once
d_gene: -
j_gene: TRBJ1-2
v_gene: TRBV5-6
CDR3nt: TGTGCCAGCAGCCCGGACATTCCCTACTATGGCTACACCTTC
CDR3aa: CASSPDIPYYGYTF

abundance: once
d_gene: -
j_gene: TRBJ2-3
v_gene: TRBV10-1
CDR3nt: TGCGCCAGCAGCGGCTGGGCAGGGGACACAGATACGCAGTATTTT
CDR3aa: CASSGWAGDTDTQYF

abundance: -
d_gene: TRBD1
j_gene: TRBJ2-1
v_gene: TRBV11-3
CDR3nt: TGTGCCAGCAGCTTAAACCAGGGGGCCAATGAGCAGTTCTTC
CDR3aa: CASSLNQGANEQFF

abundance: -
d_gene: -
j_gene: TRBJ1-1
v_gene: TRBV6-5
CDR3nt: TGTGCCAGCAGTTACGGCAGTTTGAACACTGAAGCTTTCTTT
CDR3aa: CASSYGSLNTEAFF

abundance: -
d_gene: -
j_gene: TRBJ1-1
v_gene: TRBV27
CDR3nt: TGTGCCAGCAAAATCAGGGGAAACACTGAAGCTTTCTTT
CDR3aa: CASKIRGNTEAFF

abundance: -
d_gene: -
j_gene: TRBJ2-7
v_gene: TRBV5-8
CDR3nt: TGTGCCAGCAGCTTGGTGGGCTTGTACGAGCAGTACTTC
CDR3aa: CASSLVGLYEQYF

abundance: -
d_gene: -
j_gene: TRBJ2-4
v_gene: TRBV27
CDR3nt: TGTGCCAGCAGTTTATCCACAGGGTGGTGGAACATTCAGTACTTC
CDR3aa: CASSLSTGWWNIQYF

abundance: -
d_gene: TRBD2
j_gene: TRBJ2-3
v_gene: TRBV10-3
CDR3nt: TGTGCCATCAGTGAGCGTGGGGGTGTAGCGGGGGTAAAAGATACGCAGTATTTT
CDR3aa: CAISERGGVAGVKDTQYF

abundance: -
d_gene: TRBD1
j_gene: TRBJ2-3
v_gene: TRBV5-1
CDR3nt: TGCGCCAGCAGCCCGGGACAGGGCACAGATACGCAGTATTTT
CDR3aa: CASSPGQGTDTQYF

abundance: -
d_gene: TRBD1
j_gene: TRBJ1-6
v_gene: TRBV18
CDR3nt: TGTGCCAGCTCACCTTCTCCCGGGACAGTCAAGTCACCCCTCCACTTT
CDR3aa: CASSPSPGTVKSPLHF

abundance: once
d_gene: -
j_gene: TRBJ2-5
v_gene: TRBV9
CDR3nt: TGTGCCAGCAGCGTACGATCAGGGCGAGCAAGGGGAGAGACCCAGTACTTC
CDR3aa: CASSVRSGRARGETQYF

abundance: -
d_gene: -
j_gene: TRBJ2-7
v_gene: TRBV11-2
CDR3nt: TGTGCCAGCAGCTTAGGCGACTACGAGCAGTACTTC
CDR3aa: CASSLGDYEQYF

abundance: -
d_gene: -
j_gene: TRBJ2-3
v_gene: TRBV19
CDR3nt: TGTGCAGTTCGGGGAAATTCCCGGGATACGCAGTATTTT
CDR3aa: CAVRGNSRDTQYF

abundance: -
d_gene: -
j_gene: TRBJ2-2
v_gene: TRBV1
CDR3nt: TGCACCAGCAGCCAAAAAAAAAGGACAGTGAACACCGGGGAGCTGTTTTTT
CDR3aa: CTSSQKKRTVNTGELFF

abundance: -
d_gene: TRBD1
j_gene: TRBJ1-2
v_gene: TRBV5-1
CDR3nt: TGCGCCAGCAGCTTCCGGGACAGGGGGAATGGCTACACCTTC
CDR3aa: CASSFRDRGNGYTF

abundance: -
d_gene: -
j_gene: TRBJ2-5
v_gene: TRBV7-8
CDR3nt: TGTGCCAGCAGCTTCTCACAGTCCAGGGAGACCCAGTACTTC
CDR3aa: CASSFSQSRETQYF

abundance: -
d_gene: -
j_gene: TRBJ1-4
v_gene: TRBV18
CDR3nt: TGTGCCAGCTCACGGACTGCAACTAATGAAAAACTGTTTTTT
CDR3aa: CASSRTATNEKLFF

abundance: -
d_gene: -
j_gene: TRBJ2-7
v_gene: TRBV9
CDR3nt: TGTGCCAGCAGCGCCGGGACTTTCTACGAGCAGTACTTC
CDR3aa: CASSAGTFYEQYF

abundance: -
d_gene: -
j_gene: TRBJ1-1
v_gene: TRBV11-2
CDR3nt: TGTGCCAGCAGCTTAGATCAGGGGCCCACTGAAGCTTTCTTT
CDR3aa: CASSLDQGPTEAFF

abundance: few
d_gene: -
j_gene: TRBJ1-1
v_gene: TRBV9
CDR3nt: TGTGCCAGCAGCGTAGCTTCTCAGGGATGGTCCGAAGCTTTCTTT
CDR3aa: CASSVASQGWSEAFF

abundance: -
d_gene: -
j_gene: TRBJ1-1
v_gene: TRBV29-1
CDR3nt: TGCAGCGTTGAAACTGGAGTCTGGACAGTCAACACTGAAGCTTTCTTT
CDR3aa: CSVETGVWTVNTEAFF

abundance: -
d_gene: TRBD2
j_gene: TRBJ2-3
v_gene: TRBV27
CDR3nt: TGTGCCAGCAGTGTCAGCGGGGCCGGGGATACGCAGTATTTT
CDR3aa: CASSVSGAGDTQYF

abundance: -
d_gene: -
j_gene: TRBJ2-3
v_gene: TRBV7-2
CDR3nt: TGTGCCAGCAGCTTAAGACTCACAGATACGCAGTATTTT
CDR3aa: CASSLRLTDTQYF

abundance: -
d_gene: TRBD1
j_gene: TRBJ1-1
v_gene: TRBV6-4
CDR3nt: TGTGCCAGCAGTGACGGGGACAGTGAAGCTTTCTTT
CDR3aa: CASSDGDSEAFF

abundance: -
d_gene: TRBD1
j_gene: TRBJ2-1
v_gene: TRBV7-7
CDR3nt: TGTGCCAGCAGCTTAGGACAGGGGATGGTGACCTACAATGAGCAGTTCTTC
CDR3aa: CASSLGQGMVTYNEQFF

abundance: -
d_gene: -
j_gene: TRBJ1-6
v_gene: TRBV10-2
CDR3nt: TGCGCCAGCAGTGGTCAGACACCTACCTTGAATTCACCCCTCCACTTT
CDR3aa: CASSGQTPTLNSPLHF

abundance: -
d_gene: TRBD1
j_gene: TRBJ2-2
v_gene: TRBV6-1
CDR3nt: TGTGCCAGCAGTGTTTTGACAGGGCTCCCCAACACCGGGGAGCTGTTTTTT
CDR3aa: CASSVLTGLPNTGELFF

abundance: -
d_gene: -
j_gene: TRBJ2-3
v_gene: TRBV7-9
CDR3nt: TGTGCCAGCAGCTTCGGACTCGACCACACAGATACGCAGTATTTT
CDR3aa: CASSFGLDHTDTQYF

abundance: -
d_gene: -
j_gene: TRBJ1-5
v_gene: TRBV6-1
CDR3nt: TGTGCCAGCATTTATGACATCATAAGAAAAGGGCCCCAGCATTTT
CDR3aa: CASIYDIIRKGPQHF

abundance: -
d_gene: -
j_gene: TRBJ2-1
v_gene: TRBV5-1
CDR3nt: TGCGCCAGCAGCTTGGCCGGTGACATTTACAATGAGCAGTTCTTC
CDR3aa: CASSLAGDIYNEQFF

abundance: -
d_gene: -
j_gene: TRBJ2-7
v_gene: TRBV7-8
CDR3nt: TGTGCCAGCAGCTTAGCGCCTAGCCGCAACGAGCAGTACTTC
CDR3aa: CASSLAPSRNEQYF

abundance: -
d_gene: -
j_gene: TRBJ2-2
v_gene: TRBV2
CDR3nt: TGTGCCAGCAGTGAGAGGGCGGACGGGGAGCTGTTTTTT
CDR3aa: CASSERADGELFF

abundance: -
d_gene: -
j_gene: TRBJ1-5
v_gene: TRBV28
CDR3nt: TGTGCCAGCAGAAGAGGGTATCAGCCCCAGCATTTT
CDR3aa: CASRRGYQPQHF

abundance: -
d_gene: -
j_gene: TRBJ1-2
v_gene: TRBV23-1
CDR3nt: TGCGCCAGCAGTATACCGGGAGGGAAGGTAGAAATATACGAAGCACGGAATGGCTACACCTTC
CDR3aa: CASSIPGGKVEIYEARNGYTF

abundance: -
d_gene: -
j_gene: TRBJ2-7
v_gene: TRBV15
CDR3nt: TGTGCCACCAGCAGAGATCCCCTAGCTCGGCACGAGCAGTACTTC
CDR3aa: CATSRDPLARHEQYF